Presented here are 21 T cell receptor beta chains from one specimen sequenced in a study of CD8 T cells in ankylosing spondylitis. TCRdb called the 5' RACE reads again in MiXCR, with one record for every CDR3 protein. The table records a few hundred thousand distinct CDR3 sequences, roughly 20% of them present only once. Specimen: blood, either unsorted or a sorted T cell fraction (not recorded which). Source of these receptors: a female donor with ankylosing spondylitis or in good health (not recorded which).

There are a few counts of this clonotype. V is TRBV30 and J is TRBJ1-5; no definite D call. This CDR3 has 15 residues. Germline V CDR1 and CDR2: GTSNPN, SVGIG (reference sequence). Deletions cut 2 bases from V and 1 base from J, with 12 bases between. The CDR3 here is CAWSLPLGSNQPQHF. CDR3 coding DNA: TGTGCCTGGAGTCTACCTCTTGGGAGCAATCAGCCCCAGCATTTT. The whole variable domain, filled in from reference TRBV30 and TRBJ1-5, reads SQTIHQWPATLVQPVGSPLSLECTVEGTSNPNLYWYRQAAGRGLQLLFYSVGIGQISSEVPQNLSASRPQDRQFILSSKKLLLSDSGFYLCAWSLPLGSNQPQHFGDGTRLSIL.

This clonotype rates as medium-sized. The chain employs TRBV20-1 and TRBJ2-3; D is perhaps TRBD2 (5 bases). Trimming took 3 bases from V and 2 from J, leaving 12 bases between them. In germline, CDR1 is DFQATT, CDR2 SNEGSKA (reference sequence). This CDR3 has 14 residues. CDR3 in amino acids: CSASTSGITDTQYF. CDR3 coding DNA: TGCAGTGCTAGTACCTCGGGAATCACAGATACGCAGTATTTT.

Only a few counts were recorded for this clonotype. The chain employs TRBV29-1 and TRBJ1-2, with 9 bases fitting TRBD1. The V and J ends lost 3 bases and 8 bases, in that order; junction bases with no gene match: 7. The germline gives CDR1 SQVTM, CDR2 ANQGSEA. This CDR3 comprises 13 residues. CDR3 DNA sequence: TGCAGCGTTGACCGGGGACAGGGAGGAGGCTACACCTTC. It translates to CSVDRGQGGGYTF.

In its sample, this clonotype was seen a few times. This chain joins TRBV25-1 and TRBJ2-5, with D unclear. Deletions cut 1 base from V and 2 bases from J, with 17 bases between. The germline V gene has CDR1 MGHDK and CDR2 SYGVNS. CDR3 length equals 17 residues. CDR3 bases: TGTGCCAGCAGTGAATTATACCCAGTGGACCGTCAAGAGACCCAGTACTTC. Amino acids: CASSELYPVDRQETQYF. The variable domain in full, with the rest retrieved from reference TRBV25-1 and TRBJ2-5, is EADIYQTPRYLVIGTGKKITLECSQTMGHDKMYWYQQDPGMELHLIHYSYGVNSTEKGDLSSESTVSRIRTEHFPLTLESARPSHTSQYLCASSELYPVDRQETQYFGPGTRLLVL.

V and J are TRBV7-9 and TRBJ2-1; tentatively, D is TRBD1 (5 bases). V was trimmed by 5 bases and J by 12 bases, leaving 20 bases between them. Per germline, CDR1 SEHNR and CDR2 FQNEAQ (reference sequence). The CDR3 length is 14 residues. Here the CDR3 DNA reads TGTGCCAGCAGCCTAAACGGGCTGTTCAGGGCGCAGTTCTTC. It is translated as CASSLNGLFRAQFF.

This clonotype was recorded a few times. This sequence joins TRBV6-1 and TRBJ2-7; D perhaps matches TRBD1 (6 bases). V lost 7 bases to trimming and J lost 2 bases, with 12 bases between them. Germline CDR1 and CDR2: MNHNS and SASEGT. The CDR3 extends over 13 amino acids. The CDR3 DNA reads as TGTGCCAGCAAAGACAGGACCACCTACGAGCAGTACTTC. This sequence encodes CASKDRTTYEQYF.

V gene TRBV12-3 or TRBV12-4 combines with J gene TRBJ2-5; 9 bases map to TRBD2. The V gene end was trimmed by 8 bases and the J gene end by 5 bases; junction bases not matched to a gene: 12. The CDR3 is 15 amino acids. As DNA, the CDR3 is TGTGCCAGCTCCTGGGGCGGGAGGGCCGATGAGACCCAGTACTTC. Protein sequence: CASSWGGRADETQYF.

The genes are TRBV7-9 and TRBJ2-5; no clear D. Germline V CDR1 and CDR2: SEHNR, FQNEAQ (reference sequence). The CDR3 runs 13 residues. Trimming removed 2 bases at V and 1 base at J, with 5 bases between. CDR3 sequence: CASSLNSQETQYF. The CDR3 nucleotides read TGTGCCAGCAGCTTAAACAGCCAAGAGACCCAGTACTTC.

CDR3 sequence (DNA): TGTGCCAGCAGTGCCTTCAGGGGAGTCGACGAGCAGTACTTC. Translating it yields CASSAFRGVDEQYF. The chain employs TRBV25-1 and TRBJ2-7; TRBD1 is a possible D gene (6 bases). The CDR3 has 14 amino acids. Trimming removed 4 bases at V and 5 bases at J, with 15 bases between. CDR1 is MGHDK and CDR2 is SYGVNS in the germline V gene.

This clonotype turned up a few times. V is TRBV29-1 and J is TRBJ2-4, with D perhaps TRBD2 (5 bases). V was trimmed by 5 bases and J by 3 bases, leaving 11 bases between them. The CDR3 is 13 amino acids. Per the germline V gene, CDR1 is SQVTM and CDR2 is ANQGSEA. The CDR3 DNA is TGCAGCGTTTCGACAAGCGGCAAAAACATTCAGTACTTC. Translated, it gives CSVSTSGKNIQYF.

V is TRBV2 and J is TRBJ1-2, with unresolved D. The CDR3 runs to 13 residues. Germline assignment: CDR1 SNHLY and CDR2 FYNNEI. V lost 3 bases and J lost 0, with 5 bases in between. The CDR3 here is CASSDAANYGYTF. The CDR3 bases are TGTGCCAGCAGTGACGCGGCTAACTATGGCTACACCTTC.

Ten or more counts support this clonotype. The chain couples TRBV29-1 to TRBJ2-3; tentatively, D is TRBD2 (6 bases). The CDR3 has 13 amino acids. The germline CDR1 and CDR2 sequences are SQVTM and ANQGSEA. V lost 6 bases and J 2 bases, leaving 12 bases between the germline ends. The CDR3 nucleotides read TGCAGCGTCGTAGCGGATCACACAGATACGCAGTATTTT. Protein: CSVVADHTDTQYF.

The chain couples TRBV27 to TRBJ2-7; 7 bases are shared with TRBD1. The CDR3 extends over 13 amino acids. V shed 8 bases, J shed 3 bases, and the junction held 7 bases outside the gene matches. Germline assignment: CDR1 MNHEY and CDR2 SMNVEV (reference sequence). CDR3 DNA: TGTGCCAGCGGAAGGGACAGAGGCTACGAGCAGTACTTC. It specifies CASGRDRGYEQYF.

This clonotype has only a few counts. The CDR3 DNA is TGTGCCAGCAGTTACTCGAGTGGGATTAACTCCTACAATGAGCAGTTCTTC. Protein: CASSYSSGINSYNEQFF. The chain links TRBV6-5 to TRBJ2-1; D is ambiguous. Trimming took 0 bases from V and 0 from J, leaving 12 bases between them. Looked up from germline, CDR1 is MNHEY and CDR2 is SVGAGI. This CDR3 spans 17 amino acids.

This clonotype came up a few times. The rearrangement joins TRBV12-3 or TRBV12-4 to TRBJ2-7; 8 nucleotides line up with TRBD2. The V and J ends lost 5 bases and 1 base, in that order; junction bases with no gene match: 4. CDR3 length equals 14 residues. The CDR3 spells CASSQTSGSYEQYF. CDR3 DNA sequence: TGTGCCAGCAGTCAAACTAGCGGTTCCTACGAGCAGTACTTC.

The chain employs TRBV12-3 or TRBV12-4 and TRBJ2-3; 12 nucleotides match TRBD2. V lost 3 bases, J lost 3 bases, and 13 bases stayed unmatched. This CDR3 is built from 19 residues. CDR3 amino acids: CASSLALAGGTLTTDTQYF. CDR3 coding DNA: TGTGCCAGCAGTTTGGCACTAGCGGGAGGCACCCTTACAACAGATACGCAGTATTTT.

Here the CDR3 reads CSVEDNRLAGGGLIGNEQFF. The CDR3 coding sequence is TGCAGCGTTGAAGATAACAGGCTAGCGGGAGGAGGGCTTATCGGCAATGAGCAGTTCTTC. The chain is built from TRBV29-1 and TRBJ2-1; the match to TRBD2 covers 11 bases. The germline gives CDR1 SQVTM, CDR2 ANQGSEA. This CDR3 region has 20 residues. Trimming removed 0 bases from V and 6 bases from J; junction bases left unmatched: 19.

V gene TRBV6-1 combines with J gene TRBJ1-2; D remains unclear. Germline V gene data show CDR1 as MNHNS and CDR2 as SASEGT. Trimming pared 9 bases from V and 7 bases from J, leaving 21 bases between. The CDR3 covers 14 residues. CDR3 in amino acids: CARRIFPRDGGYTF. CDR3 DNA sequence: TGTGCCAGGCGGATATTCCCTCGGGATGGTGGCTACACCTTC.

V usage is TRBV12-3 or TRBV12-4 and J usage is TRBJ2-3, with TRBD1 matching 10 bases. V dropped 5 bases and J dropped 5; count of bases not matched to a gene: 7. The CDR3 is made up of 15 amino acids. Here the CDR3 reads CASSTGTGEIDTQYF. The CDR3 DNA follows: TGTGCCAGCAGTACCGGGACAGGGGAAATAGATACGCAGTATTTT.

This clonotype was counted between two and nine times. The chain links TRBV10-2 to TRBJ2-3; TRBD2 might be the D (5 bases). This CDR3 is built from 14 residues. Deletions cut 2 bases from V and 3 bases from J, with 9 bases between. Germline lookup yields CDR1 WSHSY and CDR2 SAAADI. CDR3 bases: TGCGCCAGCAGTGAGGTAGCGAGGACAGATACGCAGTATTTT. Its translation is CASSEVARTDTQYF.

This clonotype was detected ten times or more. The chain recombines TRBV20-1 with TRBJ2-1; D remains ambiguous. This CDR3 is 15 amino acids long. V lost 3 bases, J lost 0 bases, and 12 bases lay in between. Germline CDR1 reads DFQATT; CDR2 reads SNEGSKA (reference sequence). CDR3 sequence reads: CSAREGLLSYNEQFF. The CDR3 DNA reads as TGCAGTGCTAGGGAAGGGCTACTCTCCTACAATGAGCAGTTCTTC.